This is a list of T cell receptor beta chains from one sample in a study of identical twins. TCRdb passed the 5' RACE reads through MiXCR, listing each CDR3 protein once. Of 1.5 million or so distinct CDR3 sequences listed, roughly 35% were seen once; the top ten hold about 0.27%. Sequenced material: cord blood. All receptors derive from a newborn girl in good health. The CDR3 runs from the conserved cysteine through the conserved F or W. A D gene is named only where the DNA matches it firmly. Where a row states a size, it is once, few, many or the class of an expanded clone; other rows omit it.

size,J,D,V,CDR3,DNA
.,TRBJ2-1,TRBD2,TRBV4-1,CASSPHSGGSSYEQFF,TGCGCCAGCAGCCCCCATAGCGGGGGAAGCTCCTACGAGCAGTTCTTC
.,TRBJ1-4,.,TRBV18,CASSPTRGETNEKLFF,TGTGCCAGCTCACCAACCAGAGGAGAAACTAATGAAAAACTGTTTTTT
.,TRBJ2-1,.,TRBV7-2,CASSLSMGAPYNEQFF,TGTGCCAGCAGCTTAAGCATGGGGGCCCCCTACAATGAGCAGTTCTTC
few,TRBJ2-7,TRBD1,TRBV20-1,CSANPPGQGIYEQYF,TGCAGTGCTAACCCCCCGGGACAGGGTATCTACGAGCAGTACTTC
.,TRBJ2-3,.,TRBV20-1,CSARLTSHTQYF,TGCAGTGCTAGACTGACTTCACATACGCAGTATTTT
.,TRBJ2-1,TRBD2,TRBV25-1,CASSEQDSSGGYNEQFF,TGTGCCAGCAGTGAACAAGACTCAAGCGGGGGGTACAATGAGCAGTTCTTC
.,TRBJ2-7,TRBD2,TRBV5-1,CASSFSGRASAYEQYF,TGCGCCAGCAGCTTTTCCGGGAGGGCTTCCGCCTACGAGCAGTACTTC
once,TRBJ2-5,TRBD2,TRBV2,CASKGAGGRRETQYF,TGTGCCAGCAAAGGCGCGGGGGGAAGAAGAGAGACCCAGTACTTC
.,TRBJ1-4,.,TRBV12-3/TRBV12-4,CASSFASRLFF,TGTGCCAGCAGTTTCGCCAGCCGGCTGTTTTTT
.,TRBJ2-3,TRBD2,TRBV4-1,CASSRILAVEGDTQYF,TGCGCCAGCAGCCGAATACTAGCGGTCGAGGGGGATACGCAGTATTTT
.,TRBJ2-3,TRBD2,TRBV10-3,CAIWTGTSGGAYTDSQYF,TGTGCCATCTGGACCGGGACTAGCGGGGGGGCTTACACAGATTCGCAGTATTTT
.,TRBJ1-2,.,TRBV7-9,CASSLAQTRAGYTF,TGTGCCAGCAGCTTAGCGCAGACCAGGGCGGGCTACACCTTC
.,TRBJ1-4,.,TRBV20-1,CSALQGREKLFF,TGCAGTGCTCTACAGGGTCGGGAAAAACTGTTTTTT
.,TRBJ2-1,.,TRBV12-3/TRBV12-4,CASRASRSYYNEQFF,TGTGCCAGCAGGGCCTCGCGCAGTTACTACAATGAGCAGTTCTTC
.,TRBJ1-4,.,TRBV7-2,CASTGQHNEKLFF,TGTGCCAGCACCGGACAGCATAATGAAAAACTGTTTTTT
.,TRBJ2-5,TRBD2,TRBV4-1,CASSLFLAGATRTQYF,TGCGCCAGCAGCCTTTTTCTAGCGGGAGCCACTCGGACCCAGTACTTC
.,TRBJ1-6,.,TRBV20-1,CSVPRRGINSPLHF,TGCAGTGTTCCGCGGAGGGGTATTAATTCACCCCTCCACTTT
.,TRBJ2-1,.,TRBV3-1,CASSHAPGTYNEQFF,TGTGCCAGCAGCCACGCCCCGGGAACCTACAATGAGCAGTTCTTC
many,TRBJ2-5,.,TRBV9,CASSVASGVKETQYF,TGTGCCAGCAGCGTAGCCTCAGGGGTAAAAGAGACCCAGTACTTC
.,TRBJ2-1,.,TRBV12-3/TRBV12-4,CASNSKGSSYNEQFF,TGTGCCAGCAACAGTAAGGGGAGCTCCTACAATGAGCAGTTCTTC
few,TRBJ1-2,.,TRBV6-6,CASSYSGSLYGYTF,TGTGCCAGCAGTTACTCAGGCAGTCTCTATGGCTACACCTTC
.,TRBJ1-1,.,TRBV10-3,CAISDRHTEAFF,TGTGCCATCAGCGACAGACACACTGAGGCTTTCTTT
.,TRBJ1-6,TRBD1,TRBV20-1,CSAYGQGGTYNSPLHF,TGCAGTGCCTACGGACAGGGAGGGACCTATAATTCACCCCTCCACTTT
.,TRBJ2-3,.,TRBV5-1,CASSSLSGQDRCTQYF,TGCGCCAGCAGCTCGCTTAGCGGACAAGATCGGTGTACGCAGTATTTT
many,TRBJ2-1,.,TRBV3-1,CASTNRQGRDEQFF,TGTGCCAGCACGAACCGACAGGGGAGGGATGAGCAGTTCTTC
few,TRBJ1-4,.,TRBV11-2,CASSTRVRERAEKLFF,TGTGCCAGCAGCACGCGGGTCAGGGAGAGGGCTGAAAAACTGTTTTTT
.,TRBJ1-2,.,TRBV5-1,CASSGQGSSHYGYTF,TGCGCCAGCAGTGGTCAGGGGTCCTCCCATTATGGCTACACCTTC
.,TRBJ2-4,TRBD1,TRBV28,CASSLWTGDIQYF,TGTGCCAGCAGTTTATGGACAGGGGACATTCAGTACTTC
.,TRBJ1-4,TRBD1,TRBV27,CASSPYRQGREKLFF,TGTGCCAGCAGTCCGTACCGACAGGGGAGGGAAAAACTGTTTTTT
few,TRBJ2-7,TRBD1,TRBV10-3,CAIYPGQGANEQYF,TGTGCCATCTACCCGGGACAGGGGGCGAACGAGCAGTACTTC
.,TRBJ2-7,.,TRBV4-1,CASSQDTRAFGNEQYF,TGCGCCAGCAGCCAAGACACGAGGGCATTCGGCAATGAGCAGTACTTC
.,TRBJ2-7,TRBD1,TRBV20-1,CSARQKGDRGREQYF,TGCAGTGCTAGACAGAAAGGGGACAGGGGGCGCGAGCAGTACTTC
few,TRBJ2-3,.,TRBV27,CASSPARLVTDTQYF,TGTGCCAGCAGTCCGGCAAGGCTAGTTACCGATACGCAGTATTTT
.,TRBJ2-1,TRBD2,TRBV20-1,CSARTSGRSNKQFF,TGCAGTGCTAGGACTAGCGGGAGGTCCAATAAGCAGTTCTTC